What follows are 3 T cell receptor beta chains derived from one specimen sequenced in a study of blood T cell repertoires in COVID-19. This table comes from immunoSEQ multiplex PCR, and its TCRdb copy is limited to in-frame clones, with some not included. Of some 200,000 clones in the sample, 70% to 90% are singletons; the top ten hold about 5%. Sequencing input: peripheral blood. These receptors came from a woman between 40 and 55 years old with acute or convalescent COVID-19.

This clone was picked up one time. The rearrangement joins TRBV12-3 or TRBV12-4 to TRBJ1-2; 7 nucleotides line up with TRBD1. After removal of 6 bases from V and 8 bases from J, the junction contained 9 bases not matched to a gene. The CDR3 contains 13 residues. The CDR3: CASSQTGLGGYTF. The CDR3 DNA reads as TGTGCCAGCAGCCAGACAGGGCTAGGGGGCTACACCTTC.

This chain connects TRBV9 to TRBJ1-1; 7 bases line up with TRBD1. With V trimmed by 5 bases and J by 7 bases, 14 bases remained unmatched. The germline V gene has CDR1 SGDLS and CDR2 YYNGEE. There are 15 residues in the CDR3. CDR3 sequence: CASSPRGRGMIEAFF. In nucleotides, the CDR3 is TGTGCCAGCAGTCCCCGGGGCAGGGGGATGATTGAAGCTTTCTTT.

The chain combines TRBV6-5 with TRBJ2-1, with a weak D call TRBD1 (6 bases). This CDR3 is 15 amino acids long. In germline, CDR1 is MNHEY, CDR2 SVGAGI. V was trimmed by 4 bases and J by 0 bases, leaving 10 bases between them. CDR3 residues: CASSFRDNSYNEQFF. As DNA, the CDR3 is TGTGCCAGCAGTTTCCGGGACAACTCCTACAATGAGCAGTTCTTC.